This T cell receptor (beta chain) emerged from a study of blood T cells in healthy people across ages. From germline, CDR1 is MNHEY and CDR2 SVGEGT. V was clipped by 6 bases and J by 2 bases, with 18 bases between them. CDR3 size: 16 residues. It was with a sample-barcoded 5' primer and a J-beta primer mix that a second PCR of about 6 to 12 cycles was run. Each CDR3 protein is one row after TCRdb ran MiXCR on the 5' RACE reads. Here the sample spans 750,000 to 1,000,000 distinct CDR3 sequences, 25% to 30% being singletons. This sample also appeared in a second study, on T cells of mothers and their children. As reported in that work: Mothers and children who were related shared slightly more overlap than unrelated pairs, but not significantly more.

The sequence was collected from a woman between 35 and 50 years old in good health. Material: blood. The chain joins TRBV6-2 or TRBV6-3 to TRBJ2-3; possible D gene TRBD2, 6 bases. The CDR3 DNA follows: TGTGCCAGCAGCCGCAATCTAGCGCGGAACACAGATACGCAGTATTTT. Its translation: CASSRNLARNTDTQYF.